The clone carrying this TCR beta chain has just one count. Antigen unknown. Other DNA sequences in the same sample also yield this CDR3. This entry is derived from a study of cytomegalovirus exposure and HLA in healthy donors. About the study: Later analysis reported that the roughly 110 validation repertoires shared the platform of the roughly 710 first-cohort repertoires. Whole-study findings and limits: In vitro assays verified that a few CMV-associated chains recognized CMV antigens specifically. Generally TCR sequences proved uncommon, though certain public TCRs appeared in numerous donors. One later analysis, an examination of the 120 or so validation repertoires, found that first-cohort TCR clusters tended to co-occur in them.

Looked up from germline, CDR1 is LNHDA and CDR2 is SQIVND (reference sequence). J lost 8 bases, V lost 4 bases, and 7 bases had no gene match. The CDR3 extends over 14 amino acids. The assay was immunoSEQ multiplex PCR, and TCRdb's table has in-frame clones only and misses some. The top ten hold roughly 2% of the sample, which has about 120,000 clones, 85% seen once. The receptor comes from a woman aged 25-40 years in good health and CMV-seronegative. Specimen: PBMCs. The rearrangement uses TRBV19 and TRBJ1-4, with 7 nucleotides matching TRBD1. The CDR3 here is CASSKRTGTEKLFF. CDR3 coding DNA: TGTGCCAGTAGTAAAAGGACAGGCACAGAAAAACTGTTTTTT. The variable domain in full, with the rest retrieved from reference TRBV19 and TRBJ1-4, is DGGITQSPKYLFRKEGQNVTLSCEQNLNHDAMYWYRQDPGQGLRLIYYSQIVNDFQKGDIAEGYSVSREKKESFPLTVTSAQKNPTAFYLCASSKRTGTEKLFFGSGTQLSVL.